The clone carrying this TCR beta chain was seen ten or more times. Its antigen is unidentified. This entry comes from a study of T cell repertoires in cytomegalovirus infection. The study's findings and limits: Dominant in the ex vivo response were TCR beta clonotypes restricted by HLA-C and specific for CMV.

One entry per CDR3 protein results from TCRdb running MiXCR on the reads. The sample lists 200,000 to 300,000 distinct CDR3 sequences; around 13% were seen once. CDR1 is SGHRS and CDR2 is YFSETQ in the germline V gene. The CDR3 is 15 residues long. Trimming at V came to 4 bases and at J to 1 base, leaving 6 bases not matched to a gene. Sequencing was performed on PBMCs. This clonotype was obtained from a human donor in good health (CMV status not recorded). Some clones in this sample may be carry-over from other donors' samples. The chain has TRBV5-1 and TRBJ1-1; 8 positions match TRBD1. Here the CDR3 reads CASSKTGGWNTEAFF. The CDR3 nucleotides read TGCGCCAGCAGCAAAACAGGGGGGTGGAACACTGAAGCTTTCTTT.